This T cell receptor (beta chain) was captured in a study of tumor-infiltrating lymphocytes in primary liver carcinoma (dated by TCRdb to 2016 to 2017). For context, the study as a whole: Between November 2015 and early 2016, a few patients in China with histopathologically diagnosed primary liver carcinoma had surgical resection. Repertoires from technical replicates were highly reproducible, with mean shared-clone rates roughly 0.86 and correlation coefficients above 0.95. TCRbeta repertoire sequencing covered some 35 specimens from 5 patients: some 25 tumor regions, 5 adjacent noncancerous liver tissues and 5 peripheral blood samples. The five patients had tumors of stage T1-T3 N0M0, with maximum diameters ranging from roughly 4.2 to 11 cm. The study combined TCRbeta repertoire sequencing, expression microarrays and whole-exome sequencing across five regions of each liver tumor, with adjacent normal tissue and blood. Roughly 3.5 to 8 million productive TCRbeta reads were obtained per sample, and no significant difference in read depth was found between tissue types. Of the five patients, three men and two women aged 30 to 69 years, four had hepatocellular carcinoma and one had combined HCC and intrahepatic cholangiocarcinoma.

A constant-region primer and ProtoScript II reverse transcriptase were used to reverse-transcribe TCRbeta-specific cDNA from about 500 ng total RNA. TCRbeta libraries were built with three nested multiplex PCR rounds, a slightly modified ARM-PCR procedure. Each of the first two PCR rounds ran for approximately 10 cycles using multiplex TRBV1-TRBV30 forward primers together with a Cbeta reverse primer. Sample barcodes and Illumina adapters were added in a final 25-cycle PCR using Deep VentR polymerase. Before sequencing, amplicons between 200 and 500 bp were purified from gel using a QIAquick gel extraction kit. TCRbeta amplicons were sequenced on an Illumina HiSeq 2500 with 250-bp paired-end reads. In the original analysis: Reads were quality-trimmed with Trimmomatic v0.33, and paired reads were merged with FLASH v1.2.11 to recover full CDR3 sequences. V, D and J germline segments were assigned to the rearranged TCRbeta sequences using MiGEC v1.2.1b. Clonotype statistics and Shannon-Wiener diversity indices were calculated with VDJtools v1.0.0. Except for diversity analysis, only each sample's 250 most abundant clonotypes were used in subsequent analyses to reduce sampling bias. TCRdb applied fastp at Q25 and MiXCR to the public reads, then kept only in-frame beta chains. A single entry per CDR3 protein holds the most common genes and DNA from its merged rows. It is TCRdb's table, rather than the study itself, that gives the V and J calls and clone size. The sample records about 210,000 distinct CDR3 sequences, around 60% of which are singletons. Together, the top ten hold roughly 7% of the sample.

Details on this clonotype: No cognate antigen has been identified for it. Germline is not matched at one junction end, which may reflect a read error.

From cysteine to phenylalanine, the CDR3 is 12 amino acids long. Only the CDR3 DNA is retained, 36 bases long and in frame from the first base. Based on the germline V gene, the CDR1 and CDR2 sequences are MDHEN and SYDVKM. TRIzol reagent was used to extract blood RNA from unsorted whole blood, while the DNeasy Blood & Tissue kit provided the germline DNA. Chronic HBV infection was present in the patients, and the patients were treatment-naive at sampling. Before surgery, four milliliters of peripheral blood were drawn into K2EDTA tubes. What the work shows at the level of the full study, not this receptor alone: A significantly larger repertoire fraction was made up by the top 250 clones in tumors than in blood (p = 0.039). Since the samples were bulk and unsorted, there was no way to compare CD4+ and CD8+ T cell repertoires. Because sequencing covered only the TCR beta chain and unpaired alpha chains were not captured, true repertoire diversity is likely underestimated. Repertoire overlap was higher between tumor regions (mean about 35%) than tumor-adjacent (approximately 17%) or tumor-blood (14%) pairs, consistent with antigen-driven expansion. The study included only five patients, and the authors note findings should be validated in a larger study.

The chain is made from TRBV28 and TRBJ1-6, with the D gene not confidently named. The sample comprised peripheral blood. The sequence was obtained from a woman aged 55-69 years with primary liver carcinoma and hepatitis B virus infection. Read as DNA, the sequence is TGTGCCAGCAGCCGTCCGAATCCACCTCTCCACTTT. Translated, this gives CASSRPNPPLHF.